The text below deals with one TCR beta chain. Its specificity is unknown. The data originate from a study of Graves' ophthalmopathy and Graves' hyperthyroidism. Study results and limitations: Thyroid clonotypes that were expanded above 0.001 frequency mostly also appeared in blood.

Ophthalmopathy absent within 18 months of follow-up marked hyperthyroidism as stable. The CDR3 contains 15 residues. V was pared by 6 bases and J by 4 bases, with 16 bases between. Germline CDR1 is MNHNS and CDR2 is SASEGT. For repertoire sequencing, the TCR beta CDR3 regions were amplified from RNA transcripts. First-round RT-PCR employed HTBI primers, with a second-round multiplex PCR after it. TCRdb ran MiXCR on the multiplex PCR reads and lists one entry per CDR3 protein. The table lists fewer than 650,000 distinct CDR3 sequences, roughly 20% of them singletons. The rearrangement uses TRBV6-1 and TRBJ1-5; D is unclear. The clonotype comes from a woman between 18 and 30 years old with stable Graves' hyperthyroidism. Some clones in this sample may be carry-over from other donors' samples. The sample comprised peripheral blood. The CDR3 bases are TGTGCCAGCAGAAGGAACAACCTAGCAAATCAGCCCCAGCATTTT. Its translation is CASRRNNLANQPQHF.